Below, 22 T cell receptor beta chains from the same sample are listed, as sequenced in a study of blood T cell repertoires in COVID-19. Generated by immunoSEQ multiplex PCR, the TCRdb table keeps only in-frame clones and is missing some. The table lists about 65,000 clones, approximately 93% of them singletons. The sequencing input was peripheral blood. The receptors were sampled from a man between 70 and 80 years old with active COVID-19.

This clone was picked up one time. This rearrangement joins TRBV19 to TRBJ1-2; TRBD1 is a possible D gene (5 bases). The CDR3 is made up of 14 amino acids. Germline assignment: CDR1 LNHDA and CDR2 SQIVND (reference sequence). V lost 6 bases, J lost 5 bases, and 16 bases lay in between. The CDR3 protein is CASSVGGRGYGYTF. The CDR3 DNA reads as TGTGCCAGTAGCGTGGGGGGACGGGGATATGGCTACACCTTC. The whole variable domain, filled in from reference TRBV19 and TRBJ1-2, reads DGGITQSPKYLFRKEGQNVTLSCEQNLNHDAMYWYRQDPGQGLRLIYYSQIVNDFQKGDIAEGYSVSREKKESFPLTVTSAQKNPTAFYLCASSVGGRGYGYTFGSGTRLTVV.

V usage is TRBV3-1 (or the pseudogene TRBV3-2) and J usage is TRBJ2-1, with 10 bases identical to TRBD2. J was trimmed by 8 bases and V by 1 base; bases with no gene match: 5. The CDR3 consists of 15 residues. The V gene's germline CDR1 is LGHDT and CDR2 YNNKEL (reference sequence). CDR3 amino acids: CASSQASGGADEQFF. CDR3 DNA: TGTGCCAGCAGCCAAGCAAGCGGGGGGGCGGATGAGCAGTTCTTC.

This chain links TRBV2 with TRBJ2-3, with TRBD2 matching 13 bases. Trimming at V came to 6 bases and at J to 10 bases, leaving 7 bases not matched to a gene. This CDR3 comprises 14 residues. Germline CDR1 SNHLY, CDR2 FYNNEI. CDR3 DNA sequence: TGTGCCAGCAGAGTCGGGACTAGCGGGGAAGCGCAGTATTTT. Protein sequence: CASRVGTSGEAQYF. Drawing the rest from reference TRBV2 and TRBJ2-3, the complete variable domain is EPEVTQTPSHQVTQMGQEVILRCVPISNHLYFYWYRQILGQKVEFLVSFYNNEISEKSEIFDDQFSVERPDGSNFTLKIRSTKLEDSAMYFCASRVGTSGEAQYFGPGTRLTVL.

V is TRBV14 and J is TRBJ1-2; possibly TRBD1 for D (6 bases). CDR3 length equals 15 residues. The germline CDR1 and CDR2 sequences are SGHDN and FVKESK. Trimming pared 8 bases from V and 0 bases from J, leaving 16 bases between. This CDR3 reads CASDPKAGANYGYTF. The CDR3 DNA reads TGTGCCAGCGACCCCAAGGCAGGGGCTAACTATGGCTACACCTTC.

J is TRBJ2-7 and V is TRBV29-1; D is ambiguous. The CDR3 is 14 residues long. Germline lookup yields CDR1 SQVTM and CDR2 ANQGSEA. Trimming shortened V by 3 bases and J by 1 base, and 13 bases separated the two germline ends. The CDR3 sequence: CSVEASHSSYEQYF. DNA of the CDR3: TGCAGCGTTGAGGCCAGCCACAGTTCCTACGAGCAGTACTTC.

The genes are TRBV28 and TRBJ2-7; D gene ambiguous. CDR1 MDHEN and CDR2 SYDVKM come from the germline V gene. The CDR3 covers 13 residues. Trimming removed 11 bases at V and 0 bases at J, with 14 bases between. The CDR3, as DNA: TGTGCCTCCCGCCGGAGCGCCTCCTACGAGCAGTACTTC. The encoded protein is CASRRSASYEQYF.

This chain uses TRBV28 with TRBJ1-4, with D possibly being TRBD1 (5 bases). Per the germline V gene, CDR1 is MDHEN and CDR2 is SYDVKM. Deletions cut 6 bases from V and 0 bases from J, with 20 bases between. The CDR3 runs to 18 residues. The CDR3 loop reads CASSPLGGAYATNEKLFF. DNA for the CDR3: TGTGCCAGCAGCCCACTGGGGGGTGCATATGCAACTAATGAAAAACTGTTTTTT.

J is TRBJ2-7 and V is TRBV29-1, with 10 bases lining up with TRBD1. This CDR3 has 13 amino acids. Germline V lookup: CDR1 SQVTM, CDR2 ANQGSEA. The trim removed 6 bases at V and 6 bases at J, leaving 8 bases unmatched. The CDR3 sequence: CSVGPRTGGEQYF. The CDR3 DNA sequence: TGCAGCGTGGGTCCAAGGACAGGGGGCGAGCAGTACTTC.

The rearrangement joins TRBV3-1 (or the pseudogene TRBV3-2) to TRBJ2-3, with 8 positions matching TRBD2. Trimming cost V 4 bases and J 4 bases; bases outside gene matches: 13. The CDR3 is 17 residues long. Per the germline V gene, CDR1 is LGHDT and CDR2 is YNNKEL (reference sequence). The CDR3 nucleotides are TGTGCCAGCAGCCGCGGGACCACGGGGGGGTGGGCAGATACGCAGTATTTT. This codes for CASSRGTTGGWADTQYF.

The chain couples TRBV16 to TRBJ2-1, with 11 bases lining up with TRBD1. This CDR3 contains 19 residues. Germline V gives CDR1 KGHSY, CDR2 FQNENV. V was pared by 4 bases and J by 0 bases, with 11 bases of the junction left unmatched. CDR3 nucleotide sequence: TGTGCCAGCAGCCGAGCCGGGACAGGGGGTCTGAGCTCCTACAATGAGCAGTTCTTC. Its translation is CASSRAGTGGLSSYNEQFF.

The CDR3 here is CASSLEAIGELFF. The CDR3, as DNA: TGTGCCAGCAGTTTAGAAGCGATCGGGGAGCTGTTTTTT. The chain has TRBV12-3 or TRBV12-4 and TRBJ2-2; the D is unclear. This CDR3 spans 13 amino acids. V was shortened by 1 base and J by 7 bases, with 7 bases between the two germline ends.

The chain couples TRBV9 to TRBJ1-6; TRBD1 might be the D (6 bases). Per germline, CDR1 SGDLS and CDR2 YYNGEE. This CDR3 is built from 15 residues. V lost 3 bases and J lost 7, with 14 bases in between. The CDR3 reads CASSEEGGRNSPLHF. The CDR3 nucleotides are TGTGCCAGCAGCGAAGAGGGGGGGCGGAATTCACCCCTCCACTTT.

This clone was detected only a few times. The chain is built from TRBV18 and TRBJ1-5, with TRBD1 matching 7 bases. The CDR3 is 15 residues long. Trimming cost V 1 base and J 6 bases; bases outside gene matches: 6. Germline-derived CDR1 and CDR2 are KGHSH and LQKENI. In nucleotides, the CDR3 is TGTGCCAGCTCACCACAGGGGGCTGGGAGTCAGCCCCAGCATTTT. As protein: CASSPQGAGSQPQHF.

The chain has TRBV20-1 and TRBJ1-5, with D possibly matching TRBD1 (6 bases). This CDR3 has 13 residues. The germline CDR1 and CDR2 sequences are DFQATT and SNEGSKA (reference sequence). V was trimmed by 3 bases and J by 6 bases, leaving 12 bases between them. The CDR3: CSASTGPSQPQHF. The CDR3 DNA follows: TGCAGTGCTAGTACAGGGCCCAGTCAGCCCCAGCATTTT.

This clone has only one observation. This chain joins TRBV10-3 and TRBJ2-5; tentative D call: TRBD1 (5 bases). The CDR3 has 13 amino acids. Germline CDR1 ENHRY, CDR2 SYGVKD. Trimming stripped 8 bases from V and 4 bases from J, with 14 bases between. The CDR3 DNA reads TGTGCCATCGGCCAGGGAAAGGGAGAGACCCAGTACTTC. It specifies CAIGQGKGETQYF.

The genes are TRBV10-3 and TRBJ2-1, with 12 bases lining up with TRBD1. The CDR3 is 14 amino acids. Unmatched junction bases numbered 5, after V lost 6 bases and J lost 8 bases. The germline V gene has CDR1 ENHRY and CDR2 SYGVKD. The CDR3 DNA follows: TGTGCCATCAGACCCGGGACAGGGGGCGATGAGCAGTTCTTC. This gives the protein CAIRPGTGGDEQFF.

The V call is TRBV3-1 (or the pseudogene TRBV3-2), the J call TRBJ2-5, with a tentative D call TRBD1 (7 bases). CDR3 length equals 14 residues. Deletions cut 2 bases from V and 5 bases from J, with 12 bases between. The germline gives CDR1 LGHDT, CDR2 YNNKEL (reference sequence). CDR3 DNA sequence: TGTGCCAGCAGCCAACTTTCAGGGGGGGAGACCCAGTACTTC. This gives the protein CASSQLSGGETQYF.

The chain employs TRBV4-1 and TRBJ2-5; a weak D match, TRBD2 (5 bases). V shed 0 bases and J shed 5 bases, with 13 bases lying between them. Germline CDR1 and CDR2: MGHRA and YSYEKL. This CDR3 has 15 residues. Here the CDR3 reads CASSQDPRGRETQYF. The CDR3 DNA reads TGCGCCAGCAGCCAAGATCCCCGCGGGCGGGAGACCCAGTACTTC.

This clone was seen only once. V usage is TRBV7-9 and J usage is TRBJ2-3, with D possibly matching TRBD2 (5 bases). The germline V gene has CDR1 SEHNR and CDR2 FQNEAQ (reference sequence). The CDR3 sequence is 15 residues long. V was pared by 1 base and J by 0 bases, with 8 bases between. In nucleotides, the CDR3 is TGTGCCAGCAGCTTAGTGCTAGCTAGCACAGATACGCAGTATTTT. This gives the protein CASSLVLASTDTQYF.

V gene TRBV6-5 combines with J gene TRBJ2-1, with 9 bases that match TRBD1. V dropped 4 bases and J dropped 8; count of bases not matched to a gene: 6. The length of the CDR3 is 14 residues. CDR1 is MNHEY, CDR2 SVGAGI, per germline. CDR3: CASSSRDRAHEQFF. In nucleotides, the CDR3 is TGTGCCAGCAGTTCCAGGGACAGGGCCCATGAGCAGTTCTTC.

The CDR3 nucleotides read TGTGCCAGCAGTTACCAGGGACAGGAGAATTCACCCCTCCACTTT. Encoded protein: CASSYQGQENSPLHF. The chain recombines TRBV6-6 with TRBJ1-6; 8 nucleotides align to TRBD1. J lost 7 bases, V lost 2 bases, and 4 bases had no gene match. The CDR3 is 15 amino acids. The V gene's germline CDR1 is MNHNY and CDR2 SVGAGI (reference sequence).

This clone was seen once. The J gene is TRBJ2-3, the V gene TRBV27; D might be TRBD2 (6 bases). CDR3 length: 16 amino acids. Germline V gives CDR1 MNHEY, CDR2 SMNVEV (reference sequence). V gave up 7 bases and J gave up 3 bases, with 20 bases separating them. The CDR3: CASKLGAGPGTDTQYF. The CDR3 bases are TGTGCCAGCAAGCTCGGGGCGGGGCCCGGAACAGATACGCAGTATTTT.